One sample yielded the 18 T cell receptor beta chains listed below, sequenced in a study of control samples from healthy donors and cancer patients. Sequencing was performed with immunoSEQ multiplex PCR; in TCRdb, only in-frame clones are kept and a portion is missing. This sample has fewer than 200,000 clones, with around 90% found just once. The sample comprised blood. The receptor source for this set is a woman aged 30 to 39 in good health.

The chain carries TRBV28 and TRBJ1-3; no reliable D call. Trimming took 3 bases from V and 8 from J, leaving 14 bases between them. Germline CDR1 MDHEN, CDR2 SYDVKM. The CDR3 spans 14 residues. CDR3 sequence (DNA): TGTGCCAGCAGTTTTTGGGCCGCCGGAGACACCATATATTTT. Protein: CASSFWAAGDTIYF.

This chain joins TRBV29-1 and TRBJ2-1; 7 bases are shared with TRBD1. The germline gives CDR1 SQVTM, CDR2 ANQGSEA. The V and J ends lost 7 bases and 0 bases, in that order; junction bases with no gene match: 12. This CDR3 region has 16 residues. Written as DNA, the CDR3 is TGCAGCGGACAGGGTCCTAATCGAAACTCCTACAATGAGCAGTTCTTC. Its protein is CSGQGPNRNSYNEQFF.

The chain couples TRBV24-1 to TRBJ2-5, with D possibly matching TRBD1 (5 bases). The CDR3 runs to 16 residues. Germline values: CDR1 KGHDR, CDR2 SFDVKD. V was shortened by 5 bases and J by 5 bases, with 20 bases between the two germline ends. CDR3 DNA sequence: TGTGCCACCAGTGGGGCTGGGGCAGTTGGGATCGAGACCCAGTACTTC. It yields the protein CATSGAGAVGIETQYF.

J is TRBJ2-1 and V is TRBV9; 14 bases are a match to TRBD2. Germline V gene data show CDR1 as SGDLS and CDR2 as YYNGEE. Trimming cost V 4 bases and J 1 base; bases outside gene matches: 10. This CDR3 has 19 residues. In DNA form, the CDR3 reads TGTGCCAGCAGCTCGTCGACTAGCGGGGGGGCCGGGTCCTACAATGAGCAGTTCTTC. The encoded protein is CASSSSTSGGAGSYNEQFF.

The chain couples TRBV28 to TRBJ2-5, with no clear D. Germline V gene data show CDR1 as MDHEN and CDR2 as SYDVKM. The ends were cut back, 6 bases at V and 4 bases at J, with 24 bases in the middle. CDR3 length: 17 amino acids. The CDR3 nucleotides are TGTGCCAGCAGAATAGGAGCGAAGGGCTTACTTTTAGAGACCCAGTACTTC. Protein product: CASRIGAKGLLLETQYF.

This chain links TRBV3-1 (or the pseudogene TRBV3-2) with TRBJ1-6, with 7 bases matching TRBD1. From germline, CDR1 is LGHDT and CDR2 YNNKEL (reference sequence). J gave up 3 bases and V 0 bases, and 5 bases lay outside the gene matches. CDR3 length equals 17 residues. CDR3 coding DNA: TGTGCCAGCAGCCAAGATTCCAGGGGGTTCTATAATTCACCCCTCCACTTT. This translates into CASSQDSRGFYNSPLHF.

The chain uses TRBV30 and TRBJ1-2, with D perhaps matching TRBD1 (6 bases). The CDR3 runs 12 residues. The V end was cut by 1 base, the J end by 7 bases, with 10 bases between. CDR1 and CDR2 from the germline V gene are GTSNPN and SVGIG (reference sequence). This chain's CDR3 is CAWSGGGSGYTF. DNA of the CDR3: TGTGCCTGGAGTGGGGGGGGCAGTGGCTACACCTTC.

This chain uses TRBV2 with TRBJ2-5, with TRBD2 matching 8 bases. The CDR3 contains 12 residues. Germline values: CDR1 SNHLY, CDR2 FYNNEI. V was pared by 11 bases and J by 4 bases, with 6 bases of the junction left unmatched. CDR3 sequence (DNA): TGTGCCGATAGACTAGCGCGAGAGACCCAGTACTTC. Amino acids: CADRLARETQYF.

The rearrangement uses TRBV13 and TRBJ2-5, with TRBD2 as a possible D gene (7 bases). In germline, CDR1 is PRHDT, CDR2 FYEKMQ (reference sequence). With 5 bases removed from V and 5 bases from J, the gap between germline ends came to 24 bases. The CDR3 has 17 residues. The CDR3 nucleotides are TGTGCCAGCAGCGCCCGACGGGGGGCGGGAGTGTCCGAGACCCAGTACTTC. Translation: CASSARRGAGVSETQYF. The full variable domain, completed using reference TRBV13 and TRBJ2-5, is AAGVIQSPRHLIKEKRETATLKCYPIPRHDTVYWYQQGPGQDPQFLISFYEKMQSDKGSIPDRFSAQQFSDYHSELNMSSLELGDSALYFCASSARRGAGVSETQYFGPGTRLLVL.

The V gene is TRBV7-2, the J gene TRBJ2-5, with no clear D. The length of the CDR3 is 12 residues. The V end lost 3 bases, the J end lost 4 bases, and 6 bases lay between the germline ends. CDR1 and CDR2 from the germline V gene are SGHTA and FQGNSA. CDR3 in amino acids: CASSFNRETQYF. CDR3 nucleotides: TGTGCCAGCAGCTTCAATCGAGAGACCCAGTACTTC. The full variable domain, with the rest looked up from reference TRBV7-2 and TRBJ2-5, is GAGVSQSPSNKVTEKGKDVELRCDPISGHTALYWYRQSLGQGLEFLIYFQGNSAPDKSGLPSDRFSAERTGGSVSTLTIQRTQQEDSAVYLCASSFNRETQYFGPGTRLLVL.

The V gene is TRBV27, the J gene TRBJ2-6, with D possibly being TRBD2 (5 bases). This CDR3 is 17 amino acids long. Per germline, CDR1 MNHEY and CDR2 SMNVEV (reference sequence). Trimming pared 3 bases from V and 0 bases from J, leaving 12 bases between. For the CDR3, the DNA is TGTGCCAGCAGTTTGGGAGTAAGAATCTCTGGGGCCAACGTCCTGACTTTC. As protein: CASSLGVRISGANVLTF.

The rearrangement joins TRBV6-6 to TRBJ2-1; D perhaps matches TRBD2 (6 bases). This CDR3 has 15 residues. V shed 9 bases and J shed 5 bases, with 20 bases lying between them. In germline, CDR1 is MNHNY, CDR2 SVGAGI (reference sequence). CDR3 coding DNA: TGTGCCAGTGAAGATCCAGCGGGCCTAAACAATGAGCAGTTCTTC. It translates to CASEDPAGLNNEQFF.

This sequence joins TRBV6-5 and TRBJ2-4; 7 nucleotides line up with TRBD1. This CDR3 has 13 residues. The ends lost 2 bases at V and 12 bases at J; junction bases unmatched: 7. CDR1 MNHEY and CDR2 SVGAGI come from the germline V gene. The CDR3 DNA follows: TGTGCCAGCAGTTACACCAGGGGGTCGGCTCAGTACTTC. Protein product: CASSYTRGSAQYF.

V gene TRBV5-1 combines with J gene TRBJ2-7, with 10 positions matching TRBD1. The length of the CDR3 is 15 residues. Germline assignment: CDR1 SGHRS and CDR2 YFSETQ. V was clipped by 4 bases and J by 5 bases; unmatched bases: 9. The DNA of the CDR3 is TGCGCCAGCAGCCCATCCGGGACAGGGGCACACGAGCAGTACTTC. Its protein product is CASSPSGTGAHEQYF.

This sequence joins TRBV7-2 and TRBJ2-3; TRBD2 matches 9 bases. CDR1 is SGHTA, CDR2 FQGNSA, per germline. With V trimmed by 2 bases and J by 3 bases, 9 bases remained unmatched. The CDR3 is made up of 17 amino acids. The CDR3 DNA is TGTGCCAGCAGCTTACGGCCTAGCGGGATGCTTACAGATACGCAGTATTTT. Protein sequence: CASSLRPSGMLTDTQYF.

The CDR3 DNA sequence: TGTGCCAGCAGGGGACAGGGGGGTACTGAGCAGTTCTTC. This encodes CASRGQGGTEQFF. The chain employs TRBV28 and TRBJ2-1, with 11 bases matching TRBD1. Germline-derived CDR1 and CDR2 are MDHEN and SYDVKM. This CDR3 comprises 13 residues. Trimming at V came to 6 bases and at J to 9 bases, leaving 4 bases not matched to a gene.

J is TRBJ1-5 and V is TRBV15, with D possibly matching TRBD1 (5 bases). The V gene's germline CDR1 is LNHNV and CDR2 YYDKDF (reference sequence). The CDR3 contains 16 residues. Trimming removed 3 bases from V and 3 bases from J, with 15 bases in between. For the CDR3, the DNA is TGTGCCACCAGCAGTCATCCCGGGGCGGCCAATCAGCCCCAGCATTTT. This sequence encodes CATSSHPGAANQPQHF.

This clone was counted a single time. The chain has TRBV19 and TRBJ1-1, with TRBD1 matching 7 bases. There are 14 residues in the CDR3. The junction had 5 bases not matched to a gene; V was cut back by 5 bases and J by 2 bases. CDR1 LNHDA and CDR2 SQIVND come from the germline V gene (reference sequence). The CDR3 DNA follows: TGTGCCAGTAGTCCCGGGACAGCAAACACTGAAGCTTTCTTT. Encoded protein: CASSPGTANTEAFF.